This T cell receptor (beta chain) came from a study of blood T cell repertoires in COVID-19 (dated by TCRdb to 2018 to 2020). Notes on the research overall: Samples from collaborators originated in the United States, Italy and Spain and spanned both the acute and convalescent phases of COVID-19. The repertoires were released in a freely available public database intended as a resource for research on the immune response to SARS-CoV-2. Where available, HLA class I and class II types were obtained from metadata supplied by the sample provider rather than from assay-based typing. Nearly every sample came with metadata listing a de-identified subject ID, COVID-19 status, age in years and sex. The dataset comprised deeply sampled blood TCRbeta repertoires from subjects exposed to, actively infected with, or recovered from COVID-19. Samples were obtained from the ongoing ImmuneRACE study (first 160 participants) and from 1,254 subjects provided by 6 global collaborators. The prospective study material was composed of cDNA or gDNA derived from T cells, B-cell-depleted T cells, or PBMCs.

The CDR3 runs 12 amino acids, cysteine and phenylalanine included. The entry retains the CDR3 DNA only, 36 bases that are in frame from base 1. A distance of 22 bases separates the germline ends of V and J, which lose 8 bases and 15 bases respectively. Sequences SGHRS (CDR1) and YFSETQ (CDR2) are obtained from the germline V gene. A second Seattle source provided samples from volunteer blood donors who had recovered from COVID-19. The collaborating institutions used their own protocols to collect whole blood in K2EDTA tubes. For TCRbeta analysis, collaborators shipped samples as frozen whole blood, isolated PBMCs, or DNA extracted from either of those sample types. On this clone itself: The clone's antigen remains unknown. Qualities for individual bases were not recorded, and no much larger clone is one base off.

Findings and caveats that apply to the study as a whole: The amount of clinical and demographic metadata varied by source and participant and was provided uncurated.

TCRbeta CDR3 regions were amplified from genomic DNA by means of the immunoSEQ Assay, a bias-controlled multiplex PCR. As for how the authors treated the data: Within the assay, amplification of reference gene primers was used to estimate how many nucleated cells each sample contained. To quantify the absolute abundance of each unique TCRbeta CDR3 rearrangement, sequence reads were collapsed and filtered. For each sample, productive Simpson clonality was calculated as the square root of Simpson's diversity index over productive rearrangements. TCRdb re-hosts the immuneACCESS table, in-frame sequences only. Its copies lack some clones; in the studies checked, an unresolved V gene accounts for under half of them, and the cause for the rest is not known. The V and J calls and clone size were taken over from that table, and D and trimming were inferred from the DNA. In all, the sample holds approximately 230,000 clones, and 86% of those were seen once. In total, the top ten clones hold around 2.2% of the sample.

The sample comprised peripheral blood. The source is a man aged 25-40 years who had recovered from COVID-19. Recombination connected TRBV5-1 to TRBJ2-3; the D gene is perhaps TRBD2, on 6 matching bases. The CDR3 protein: CASFDSREASYF. The nucleotides read TGCGCCAGTTTTGACTCCAGGGAGGCCTCTTATTTT.